This TCR beta chain was retrieved from a study of CD8 T cells in ankylosing spondylitis. Making use of molecular barcodes, quantitative 5'-RACE generated TCR beta libraries. MiXCR was run by TCRdb on the 5' RACE reads, yielding one entry per CDR3 protein. The table shows a few hundred thousand distinct CDR3 sequences, with approximately 17% occurring only once. Comments on this clonotype: Its antigen remains unknown.

The CDR3 totals 17 residues. Germline-derived CDR1 and CDR2 are SGHKS and YYEKEE (reference sequence). Trimming cost V 3 bases and J 2 bases, with 20 bases left between them. Overall study findings and caveats: Disease-associated clones were reportedly significantly overrepresented in matched ankylosing spondylitis synovial fluid. Blood from ankylosing spondylitis patients appeared to carry a characteristic roughly 8-variant TCR beta motif.

What was sequenced was blood, either unsorted or a sorted T cell fraction (not recorded which). The chain uses TRBV5-5 and TRBJ2-5; possible D gene TRBD1, 5 bases. The clonotype was recovered from a male donor with ankylosing spondylitis. The DNA of the CDR3 is TGTGCCAGCAGCTGGGCGGCAGGGTCATTGGGGCAAGAGACCCAGTACTTC. It specifies CASSWAAGSLGQETQYF.